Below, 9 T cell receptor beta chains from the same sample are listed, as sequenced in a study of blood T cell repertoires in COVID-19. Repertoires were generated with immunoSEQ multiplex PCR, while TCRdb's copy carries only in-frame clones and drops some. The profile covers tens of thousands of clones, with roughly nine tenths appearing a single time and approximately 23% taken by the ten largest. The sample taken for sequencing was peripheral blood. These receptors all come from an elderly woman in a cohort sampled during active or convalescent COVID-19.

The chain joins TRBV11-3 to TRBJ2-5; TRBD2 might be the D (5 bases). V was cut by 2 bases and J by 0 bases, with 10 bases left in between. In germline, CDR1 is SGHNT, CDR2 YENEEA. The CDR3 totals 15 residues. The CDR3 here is CASSLRGKNQETQYF. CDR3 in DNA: TGTGCCAGCAGCTTACGGGGAAAAAACCAAGAGACCCAGTACTTC.

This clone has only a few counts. The CDR3 region is CASSPPAGSTYEQYF. The CDR3 DNA follows: TGTGCCAGCTCACCACCGGCAGGATCTACCTACGAGCAGTACTTC. J is TRBJ2-7 and V is TRBV18; no clear D gene. The CDR3 runs to 15 residues. Germline loops: CDR1 KGHSH, CDR2 LQKENI. Trimming cost V 0 bases and J 2 bases, with 11 bases left between them.

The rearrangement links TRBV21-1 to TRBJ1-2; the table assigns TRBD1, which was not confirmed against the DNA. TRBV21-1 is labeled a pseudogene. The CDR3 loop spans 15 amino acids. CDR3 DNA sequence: TGTGCCAGCAGCAAGAGATTACAGGGGCGTGATGGCTACACCTTC. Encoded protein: CASSKRLQGRDGYTF.

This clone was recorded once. The CDR3 sequence: CASSFGAPLYLGYTF. The DNA of the CDR3 is TGTGCCAGCAGCTTTGGGGCACCCCTATATTTAGGCTACACCTTC. The chain couples TRBV7-6 to TRBJ1-2, with TRBD1 as a possible D gene (5 bases). Germline assignment: CDR1 SGHVS and CDR2 FNYEAQ. Trimming removed 3 bases from V and 8 bases from J, with 19 bases in between. The CDR3 is made up of 15 amino acids.

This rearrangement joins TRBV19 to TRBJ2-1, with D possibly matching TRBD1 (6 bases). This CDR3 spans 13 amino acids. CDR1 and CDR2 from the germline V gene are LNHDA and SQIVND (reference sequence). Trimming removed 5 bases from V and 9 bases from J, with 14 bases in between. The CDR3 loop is CASSPDRHSEQFF. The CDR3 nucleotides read TGTGCCAGTAGTCCCGACAGGCACAGTGAGCAGTTCTTC.

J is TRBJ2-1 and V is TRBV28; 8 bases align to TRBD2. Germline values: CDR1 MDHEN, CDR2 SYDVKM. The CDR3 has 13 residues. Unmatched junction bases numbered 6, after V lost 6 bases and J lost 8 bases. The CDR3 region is CASSLSGIYEQFF. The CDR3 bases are TGTGCCAGCAGCCTTAGCGGGATCTATGAGCAGTTCTTC.

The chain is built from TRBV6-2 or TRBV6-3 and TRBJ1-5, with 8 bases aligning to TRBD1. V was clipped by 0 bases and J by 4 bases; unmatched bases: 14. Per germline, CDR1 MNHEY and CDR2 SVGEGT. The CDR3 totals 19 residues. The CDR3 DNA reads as TGTGCCAGCAGTTACTCTCCGGGACAGGACCCCTCCCGTAATCAGCCCCAGCATTTT. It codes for CASSYSPGQDPSRNQPQHF.

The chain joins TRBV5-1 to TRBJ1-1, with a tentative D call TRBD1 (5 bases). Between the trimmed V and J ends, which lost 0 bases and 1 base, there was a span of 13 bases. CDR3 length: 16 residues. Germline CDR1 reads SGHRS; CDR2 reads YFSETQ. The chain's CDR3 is CASSLGVRAANTEAFF. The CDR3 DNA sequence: TGCGCCAGCAGCTTGGGGGTCAGGGCGGCGAACACTGAAGCTTTCTTT.

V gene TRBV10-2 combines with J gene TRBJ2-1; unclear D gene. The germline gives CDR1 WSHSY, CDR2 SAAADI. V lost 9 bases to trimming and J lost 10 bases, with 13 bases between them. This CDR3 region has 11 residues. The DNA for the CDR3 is TGCGCCAGTACTAAGTACCAGGAGCAGTTCTTC. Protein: CASTKYQEQFF.